The 17 T cell receptor beta chains below come from one sample, sequenced in a study of T cell repertoires in cytomegalovirus infection. Their antigens are not known. In TCRdb, the reads were re-called with MiXCR into one record per CDR3 protein. The sample holds roughly 500,000 distinct CDR3 sequences, approximately 40% seen once. The sequenced sample was cultured PBMCs, obtained from culture after CMV antigen stimulation. The receptors originated from a human donor in good health (CMV status not recorded). Some clones in this sample may be carry-over from other donors' samples.

In its sample, this clonotype was seen a few times. The J gene is TRBJ2-1, the V gene TRBV6-2 or TRBV6-3; D is undetermined. The CDR3 has 11 amino acids. CDR1 MNHEY and CDR2 SVGEGT come from the germline V gene. V lost 6 bases to trimming and J lost 9 bases, with 9 bases between them. The CDR3 DNA follows: TGTGCCAGCAGCCCCCCCCCTGAGCAGTTCTTC. Translating gives CASSPPPEQFF.

In its sample, this clonotype was seen many times. The chain couples TRBV7-8 to TRBJ1-2, with TRBD1 identical over 8 bases. This CDR3 region has 16 residues. CDR1 SGHVS and CDR2 FQNEAQ come from the germline V gene. The V gene end was trimmed by 2 bases and the J gene end by 7 bases; junction bases not matched to a gene: 12. The CDR3 region is CASSLTGARQGFGYTF. CDR3 DNA: TGTGCCAGCAGCTTAACGGGTGCGAGACAGGGGTTTGGCTACACCTTC.

This chain uses TRBV20-1 with TRBJ2-5, with 10 bases matching TRBD2. The CDR3 runs 15 residues. In germline, CDR1 is DFQATT, CDR2 SNEGSKA (reference sequence). V lost 6 bases, J lost 5 bases, and 12 bases stayed unmatched. In DNA, the CDR3 is TGCAGTGCAAAAGTTGTAGCGGGGGGTATGGAGACCCAGTACTTC. This encodes CSAKVVAGGMETQYF.

The J gene is TRBJ1-6, the V gene TRBV5-6, with 9 bases aligning to TRBD1. V trimming: 3 bases; J trimming: 10 bases; junction bases outside the gene matches: 8. The germline gives CDR1 SGHDT, CDR2 YYEEEE. CDR3 length equals 15 residues. The CDR3 DNA sequence: TGTGCCAGCAGCTCCGGGACAGGGCTCGGGTCACCCCTCCACTTT. It codes for CASSSGTGLGSPLHF. The entire variable domain, with the rest obtained from reference TRBV5-6 and TRBJ1-6, is as follows: DAGVTQSPTHLIKTRGQQVTLRCSPKSGHDTVSWYQQALGQGPQFIFQYYEEEERQRGNFPDRFSGHQFPNYSSELNVNALLLGDSALYLCASSSGTGLGSPLHFGNGTRLTVT.

Many counts were recorded for this clonotype. The rearrangement uses TRBV7-2 and TRBJ2-3; D gene ambiguous. The CDR3 sequence is 12 residues long. The ends were cut back, 5 bases at V and 5 bases at J, with 8 bases in the middle. CDR1 and CDR2 from the germline V gene are SGHTA and FQGNSA. CDR3 protein: CASSLDQDTQYF. The CDR3 DNA sequence: TGTGCCAGCAGCCTGGACCAAGATACGCAGTATTTT.

The sample holds a few counts of this clonotype. V and J are TRBV7-2 and TRBJ2-1; 7 positions match TRBD2. CDR1 is SGHTA and CDR2 is FQGNSA in the germline V gene. Trimming removed 2 bases from V and 5 bases from J; junction bases left unmatched: 3. The CDR3 runs to 14 residues. The CDR3 sequence is CASSLFLADNEQFF. As DNA, the CDR3 is TGTGCCAGCAGCTTATTTCTAGCGGACAATGAGCAGTTCTTC.

This chain joins TRBV4-2 and TRBJ1-2, with TRBD1 as a possible D gene (6 bases). This CDR3 contains 14 residues. Germline lookup yields CDR1 LGHNA and CDR2 YNFKEQ. Trimming took 3 bases from V and 8 from J, leaving 16 bases between them. The CDR3: CASSQAGGGRGYTF. The CDR3 DNA reads TGTGCCAGCAGCCAGGCCGGGGGGGGGCGCGGCTACACCTTC.

This clonotype was seen a few times. The CDR3 DNA reads TGTGCCAGCAGCCCACCCTCCAAAAACATTCAGTACTTC. Translation gives CASSPPSKNIQYF. The chain has TRBV7-2 and TRBJ2-4; D gene unclear. Per the germline V gene, CDR1 is SGHTA and CDR2 is FQGNSA. CDR3 size: 13 residues. The V end was cut by 5 bases, the J end by 2 bases, with 7 bases between. The variable domain in full, completed from reference TRBV7-2 and TRBJ2-4, reads GAGVSQSPSNKVTEKGKDVELRCDPISGHTALYWYRQSLGQGLEFLIYFQGNSAPDKSGLPSDRFSAERTGGSVSTLTIQRTQQEDSAVYLCASSPPSKNIQYFGAGTRLSVL.

This clonotype was seen a few times. V is TRBV12-3 or TRBV12-4 and J is TRBJ1-2; D is undetermined. Trimming took 6 bases from V and 3 from J, leaving 5 bases between them. The CDR3 contains 11 residues. CDR3 bases: TGTGCCAGCAGGACATACTATGGCTACACCTTC. Protein sequence: CASRTYYGYTF.

The rearrangement uses TRBV7-2 and TRBJ2-3, with D perhaps TRBD1 (5 bases). The V end lost 8 bases, the J end lost 3 bases, and 12 bases lay between the germline ends. The CDR3 is 13 amino acids. Per the germline V gene, CDR1 is SGHTA and CDR2 is FQGNSA. The CDR3 region has the DNA TGTGCCAGCCAGGGATCCCCGACAGATACGCAGTATTTT. Amino acids: CASQGSPTDTQYF.

The chain's CDR3 is CASSYASYNSPLHF. The DNA of the CDR3 is TGTGCCAGCAGTTACGCCTCTTATAATTCACCCCTCCACTTT. The chain uses TRBV6-6 and TRBJ1-6, with no clear D. V lost 2 bases and J 4 bases, leaving 6 bases between the germline ends. Germline V gene sequence: CDR1 MNHNY, CDR2 SVGAGI (reference sequence). The CDR3 consists of 14 residues.

The chain has TRBV2 and TRBJ2-7, with 9 nucleotides matching TRBD1. V trimming: 7 bases; J trimming: 1 base; junction bases outside the gene matches: 14. The germline gives CDR1 SNHLY, CDR2 FYNNEI. There are 17 residues in the CDR3. CDR3 coding DNA: TGTGCCAGCACCAAGGCTAGCGCTGGGACAGGGTCCTACGAGCAGTACTTC. Amino acid sequence: CASTKASAGTGSYEQYF.

This chain links TRBV18 with TRBJ1-5; no reliable D call. The CDR3 has 14 residues. The germline CDR1 and CDR2 sequences are KGHSH and LQKENI. Trimming removed 6 bases from V and 4 bases from J, with 13 bases in between. The CDR3 reads CASSIRRVNQPQHF. CDR3 coding DNA: TGTGCCAGCTCGATCAGGAGGGTGAATCAGCCCCAGCATTTT.

The genes are TRBV10-3 and TRBJ2-5; 9 positions match TRBD2. This CDR3 is 16 amino acids long. V was pared by 2 bases and J by 2 bases, with 6 bases of the junction left unmatched. CDR1 is ENHRY and CDR2 is SYGVKD in the germline V gene. The chain's CDR3 is CAISEPRLAEQETQYF. The CDR3 region has the DNA TGTGCCATCAGTGAGCCCCGACTAGCGGAACAAGAGACCCAGTACTTC.

This chain joins TRBV27 and TRBJ1-4, with 7 nucleotides matching TRBD1. The CDR3 is 15 residues long. The V gene end was trimmed by 5 bases and the J gene end by 4 bases; junction bases not matched to a gene: 7. Germline V gene data show CDR1 as MNHEY and CDR2 as SMNVEV (reference sequence). The CDR3 sequence: CASSAYQGGNEKLFF. Written as DNA, the CDR3 is TGTGCCAGCAGTGCCTATCAGGGGGGTAATGAAAAACTGTTTTTT.

The V call is TRBV12-3 or TRBV12-4, the J call TRBJ2-3, with 11 bases that match TRBD2. The CDR3 length is 15 residues. Trimming removed 6 bases from V and 3 bases from J; junction bases left unmatched: 5. CDR3 sequence: CASSPGLAATDTQYF. DNA for the CDR3: TGTGCCAGCAGCCCGGGACTAGCGGCAACAGATACGCAGTATTTT.

The chain uses TRBV4-2 and TRBJ1-5; D might be TRBD1 (6 bases). Germline lookup yields CDR1 LGHNA and CDR2 YNFKEQ. This CDR3 region has 16 residues. V lost 1 base and J lost 1, with 11 bases in between. DNA for the CDR3: TGTGCCAGCAGCCAAGCAGCAGGGGAGAGCAATCAGCCCCAGCATTTT. It codes for CASSQAAGESNQPQHF.